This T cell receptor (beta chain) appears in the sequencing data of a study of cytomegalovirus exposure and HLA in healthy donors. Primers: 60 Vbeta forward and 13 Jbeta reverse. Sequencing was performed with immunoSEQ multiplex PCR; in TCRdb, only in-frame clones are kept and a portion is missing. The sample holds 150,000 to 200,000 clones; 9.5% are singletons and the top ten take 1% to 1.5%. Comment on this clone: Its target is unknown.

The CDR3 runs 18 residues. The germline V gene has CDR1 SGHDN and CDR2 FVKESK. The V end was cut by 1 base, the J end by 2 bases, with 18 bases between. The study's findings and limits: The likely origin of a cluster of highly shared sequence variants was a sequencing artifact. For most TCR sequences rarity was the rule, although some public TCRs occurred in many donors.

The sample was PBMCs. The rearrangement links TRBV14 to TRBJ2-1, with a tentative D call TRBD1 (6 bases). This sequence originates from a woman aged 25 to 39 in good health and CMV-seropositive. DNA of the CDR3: TGTGCCAGCAGCCAAGGATCGTTTTGGGACATGGCCTACAATGAGCAGTTCTTC. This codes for CASSQGSFWDMAYNEQFF.